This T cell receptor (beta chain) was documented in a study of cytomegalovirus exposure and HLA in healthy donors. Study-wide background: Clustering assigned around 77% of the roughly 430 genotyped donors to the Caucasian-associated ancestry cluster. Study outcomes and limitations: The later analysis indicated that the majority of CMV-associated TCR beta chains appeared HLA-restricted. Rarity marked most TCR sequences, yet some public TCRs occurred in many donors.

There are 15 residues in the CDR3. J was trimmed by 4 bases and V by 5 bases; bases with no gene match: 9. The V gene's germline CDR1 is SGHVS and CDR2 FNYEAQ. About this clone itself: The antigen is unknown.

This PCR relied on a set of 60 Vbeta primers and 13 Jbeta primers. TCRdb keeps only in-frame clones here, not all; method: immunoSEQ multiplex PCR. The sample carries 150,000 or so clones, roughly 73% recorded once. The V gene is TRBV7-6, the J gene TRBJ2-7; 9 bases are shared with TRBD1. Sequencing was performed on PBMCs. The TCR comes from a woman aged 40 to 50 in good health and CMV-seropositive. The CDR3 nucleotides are TGTGCCAGCAGCCCACGGCCGGGACAGGGTTACGAGCAGTACTTC. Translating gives CASSPRPGQGYEQYF.